This entry describes one T cell receptor beta chain. This entry belongs to a study of T cell responses to AZD1222 COVID-19 vaccine. Measured with immunoSEQ multiplex PCR; TCRdb has only the in-frame clones, and not every one. The profile shows around 270,000 clones, about 94% of them singletons. The CDR3 length is 15 residues. The V and J ends lost 4 bases and 4 bases, in that order; junction bases with no gene match: 5. Germline V CDR1 and CDR2: SGHAT, FQDESV (reference sequence). The sequencing used peripheral blood, collected 28 days after the second AZD1222 dose. This sequence originates from an adult who received the AZD1222 COVID-19 vaccine. The chain is built from TRBV11-1 and TRBJ2-1, with 9 positions matching TRBD1. Here the CDR3 reads CASSYGTGPYNEQFF. CDR3 nucleotide sequence: TGTGCCAGCAGCTACGGGACAGGGCCGTACAATGAGCAGTTCTTC.